These T cell receptor beta chains were read from a single sample in a study of CD8 T cells in ankylosing spondylitis. TCRdb fed the 5' RACE reads into MiXCR, producing one record per CDR3 protein. The data show 250,000 to 400,000 distinct CDR3 sequences, with 11% seen just once and 9.1% held by the top ten. Sequencing was carried out using blood, either unsorted or a sorted T cell fraction (not recorded which). Receptor source: a female donor with ankylosing spondylitis or in good health (not recorded which). Each CDR3 is given with its conserved first and last residue. The order of the fields is clone size, D gene, J gene, V gene, CDR3 protein, CDR3 DNA. A D gene is named only where the DNA matches it firmly. A clone size is listed for some rows: how often the clone was seen (once, few, many), or a class if it is expanded.

abundance: few; d_gene: NA; j_gene: TRBJ1-4; v_gene: TRBV5-1; CDR3aa: CASSLGRYATNEKLFF; CDR3nt: TGCGCCAGCAGCTTGGGACGGTATGCAACTAATGAAAAACTGTTTTTT
abundance: many; d_gene: TRBD1; j_gene: TRBJ2-3; v_gene: TRBV25-1; CDR3aa: CASSEWRQGAPGADTQYF; CDR3nt: TGTGCCAGCAGTGAATGGCGGCAGGGGGCGCCCGGGGCAGATACGCAGTATTTT
abundance: few; d_gene: NA; j_gene: TRBJ2-7; v_gene: TRBV20-1; CDR3aa: CSARDRWRLAYEQYF; CDR3nt: TGCAGTGCTAGAGATCGATGGCGGTTGGCCTACGAGCAGTACTTC
abundance: NA; d_gene: NA; j_gene: TRBJ1-1; v_gene: TRBV5-5; CDR3aa: CASSLFSGDTEAFF; CDR3nt: TGTGCCAGCAGCTTGTTCTCCGGGGACACTGAAGCTTTCTTT
abundance: many; d_gene: TRBD1; j_gene: TRBJ2-2; v_gene: TRBV7-2; CDR3aa: CASSRTQGAGELFF; CDR3nt: TGTGCCAGCAGCCGAACACAGGGGGCCGGGGAGCTGTTTTTT
abundance: NA; d_gene: TRBD2; j_gene: TRBJ2-5; v_gene: TRBV20-1; CDR3aa: CSARANGGRAETQYF; CDR3nt: TGCAGTGCTAGGGCCAATGGCGGGAGGGCGGAGACCCAGTACTTC
abundance: many; d_gene: TRBD1; j_gene: TRBJ1-2; v_gene: TRBV4-3; CDR3aa: CASSQDSGTVDYGYTF; CDR3nt: TGCGCCAGCAGCCAAGATTCCGGGACAGTCGACTATGGCTACACCTTC
abundance: few; d_gene: NA; j_gene: TRBJ1-5; v_gene: TRBV6-2/TRBV6-3; CDR3aa: CASSWSGSQPQHF; CDR3nt: TGTGCCAGCAGTTGGTCGGGGAGTCAGCCCCAGCATTTT
abundance: many; d_gene: TRBD1; j_gene: TRBJ2-3; v_gene: TRBV27; CDR3aa: CASSEGQGNTDTQYF; CDR3nt: TGTGCCAGCAGTGAGGGACAGGGGAACACAGATACGCAGTATTTT
abundance: many; d_gene: NA; j_gene: TRBJ1-5; v_gene: TRBV11-2; CDR3aa: CASSLVRPWMPQHF; CDR3nt: TGTGCCAGCAGCTTAGTGCGCCCCTGGATGCCCCAGCATTTT
abundance: many; d_gene: NA; j_gene: TRBJ2-2; v_gene: TRBV6-4; CDR3aa: CASSVNPGSVGELFF; CDR3nt: TGTGCCAGCAGTGTGAACCCAGGGAGTGTCGGGGAGCTGTTTTTT
abundance: NA; d_gene: NA; j_gene: TRBJ2-5; v_gene: TRBV28; CDR3aa: CASSQRAETQYF; CDR3nt: TGTGCCAGCAGCCAGAGGGCGGAGACCCAGTACTTC
abundance: many; d_gene: TRBD2; j_gene: TRBJ2-3; v_gene: TRBV11-2; CDR3aa: CASSLGPLRLAGADTQYF; CDR3nt: TGTGCCAGCAGCTTAGGCCCCCTCCGACTAGCGGGAGCAGATACGCAGTATTTT
abundance: few; d_gene: NA; j_gene: TRBJ1-4; v_gene: TRBV6-1; CDR3aa: CASSEAGRRIRTNEKLFF; CDR3nt: TGTGCCAGCAGTGAAGCTGGGCGGAGAATCAGAACTAATGAAAAACTGTTTTTT
abundance: many; d_gene: NA; j_gene: TRBJ2-5; v_gene: TRBV29-1; CDR3aa: CSVMRLLGGRETQYF; CDR3nt: TGCAGCGTTATGAGACTCTTGGGGGGGCGAGAGACCCAGTACTTC
abundance: few; d_gene: TRBD2; j_gene: TRBJ2-4; v_gene: TRBV11-1; CDR3aa: CASSFRVAGAKRAKNIQYF; CDR3nt: TGTGCCAGCAGCTTCAGGGTAGCGGGAGCCAAAAGAGCCAAAAACATTCAGTACTTC
abundance: many; d_gene: NA; j_gene: TRBJ1-1; v_gene: TRBV20-1; CDR3aa: CSVGRRNTEAFF; CDR3nt: TGCAGTGTTGGGAGGAGGAACACTGAAGCTTTCTTT
abundance: many; d_gene: NA; j_gene: TRBJ1-1; v_gene: TRBV10-3; CDR3aa: CAISESPGMNTEAFF; CDR3nt: TGTGCCATCAGTGAGTCTCCAGGGATGAACACTGAAGCTTTCTTT
abundance: many; d_gene: NA; j_gene: TRBJ2-1; v_gene: TRBV5-1; CDR3aa: CASSWGTYNEQFF; CDR3nt: TGCGCCAGCAGCTGGGGCACGTACAATGAGCAGTTCTTC
abundance: few; d_gene: NA; j_gene: TRBJ2-3; v_gene: TRBV6-5; CDR3aa: CASSPLGNTQYF; CDR3nt: TGTGCCAGCAGTCCACTAGGGAATACGCAGTATTTT
abundance: few; d_gene: TRBD1; j_gene: TRBJ1-1; v_gene: TRBV7-6; CDR3aa: CASSQDTRDSWRNTEAFF; CDR3nt: TGTGCCAGCAGCCAGGATACCCGGGACAGTTGGCGAAACACTGAAGCTTTCTTT
abundance: many; d_gene: NA; j_gene: TRBJ2-1; v_gene: TRBV24-1; CDR3aa: CATSEQGDNEQFF; CDR3nt: TGTGCCACCAGTGAACAGGGAGACAATGAGCAGTTCTTC